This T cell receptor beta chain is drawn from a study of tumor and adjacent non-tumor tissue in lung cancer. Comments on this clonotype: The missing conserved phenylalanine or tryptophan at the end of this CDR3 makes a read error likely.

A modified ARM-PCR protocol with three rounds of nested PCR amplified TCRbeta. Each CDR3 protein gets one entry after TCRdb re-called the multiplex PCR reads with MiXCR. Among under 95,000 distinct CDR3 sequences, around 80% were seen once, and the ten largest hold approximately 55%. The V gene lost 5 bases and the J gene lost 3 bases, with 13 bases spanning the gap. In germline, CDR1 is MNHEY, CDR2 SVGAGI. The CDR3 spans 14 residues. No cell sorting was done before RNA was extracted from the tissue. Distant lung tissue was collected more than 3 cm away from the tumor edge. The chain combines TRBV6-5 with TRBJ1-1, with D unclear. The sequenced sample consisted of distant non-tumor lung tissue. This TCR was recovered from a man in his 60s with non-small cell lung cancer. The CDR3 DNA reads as TGTGCCAGCAGTATCACCCCGGGAGACACTGAAGCTTTCTCT. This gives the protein CASSITPGDTEAFS.